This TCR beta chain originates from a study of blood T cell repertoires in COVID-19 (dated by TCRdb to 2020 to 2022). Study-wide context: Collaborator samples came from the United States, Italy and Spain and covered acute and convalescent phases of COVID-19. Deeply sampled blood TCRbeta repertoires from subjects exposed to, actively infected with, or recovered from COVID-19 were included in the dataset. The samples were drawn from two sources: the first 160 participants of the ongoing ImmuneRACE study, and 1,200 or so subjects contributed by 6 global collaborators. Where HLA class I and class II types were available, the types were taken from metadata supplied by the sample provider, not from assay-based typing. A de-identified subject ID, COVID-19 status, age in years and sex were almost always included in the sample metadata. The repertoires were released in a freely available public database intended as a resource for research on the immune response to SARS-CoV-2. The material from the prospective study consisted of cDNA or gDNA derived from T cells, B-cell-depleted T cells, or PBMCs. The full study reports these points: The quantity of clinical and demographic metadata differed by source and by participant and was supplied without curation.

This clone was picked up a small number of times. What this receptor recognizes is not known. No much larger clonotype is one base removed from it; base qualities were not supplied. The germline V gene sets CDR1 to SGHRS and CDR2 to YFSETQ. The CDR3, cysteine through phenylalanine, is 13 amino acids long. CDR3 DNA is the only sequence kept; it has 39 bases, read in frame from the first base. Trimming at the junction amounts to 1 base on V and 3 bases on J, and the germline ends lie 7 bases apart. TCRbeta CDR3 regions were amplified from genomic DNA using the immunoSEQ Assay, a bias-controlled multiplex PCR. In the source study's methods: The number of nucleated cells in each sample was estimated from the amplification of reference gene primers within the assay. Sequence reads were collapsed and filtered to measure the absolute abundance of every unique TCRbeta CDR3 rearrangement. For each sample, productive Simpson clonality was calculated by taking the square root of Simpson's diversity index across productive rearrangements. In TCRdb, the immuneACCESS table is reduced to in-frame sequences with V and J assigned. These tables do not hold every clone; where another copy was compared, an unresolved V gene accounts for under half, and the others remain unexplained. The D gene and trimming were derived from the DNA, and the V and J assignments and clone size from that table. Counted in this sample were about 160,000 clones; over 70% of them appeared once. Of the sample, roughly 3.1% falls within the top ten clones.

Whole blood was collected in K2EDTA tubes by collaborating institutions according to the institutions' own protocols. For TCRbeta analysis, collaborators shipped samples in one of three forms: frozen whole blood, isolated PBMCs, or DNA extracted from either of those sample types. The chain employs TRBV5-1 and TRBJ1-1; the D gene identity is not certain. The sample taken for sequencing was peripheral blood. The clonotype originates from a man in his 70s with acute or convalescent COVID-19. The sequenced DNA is TGCGCCAGCAGCTTGTGGGCCTACACTGAAGCTTTCTTT. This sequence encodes CASSLWAYTEAFF. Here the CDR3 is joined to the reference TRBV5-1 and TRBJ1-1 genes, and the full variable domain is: KAGVTQTPRYLIKTRGQQVTLSCSPISGHRSVSWYQQTPGQGLQFLFEYFSETQRNKGNFPGRFSGRQFSNSRSEMNVSTLELGDSALYLCASSLWAYTEAFFGQGTRLTVV.